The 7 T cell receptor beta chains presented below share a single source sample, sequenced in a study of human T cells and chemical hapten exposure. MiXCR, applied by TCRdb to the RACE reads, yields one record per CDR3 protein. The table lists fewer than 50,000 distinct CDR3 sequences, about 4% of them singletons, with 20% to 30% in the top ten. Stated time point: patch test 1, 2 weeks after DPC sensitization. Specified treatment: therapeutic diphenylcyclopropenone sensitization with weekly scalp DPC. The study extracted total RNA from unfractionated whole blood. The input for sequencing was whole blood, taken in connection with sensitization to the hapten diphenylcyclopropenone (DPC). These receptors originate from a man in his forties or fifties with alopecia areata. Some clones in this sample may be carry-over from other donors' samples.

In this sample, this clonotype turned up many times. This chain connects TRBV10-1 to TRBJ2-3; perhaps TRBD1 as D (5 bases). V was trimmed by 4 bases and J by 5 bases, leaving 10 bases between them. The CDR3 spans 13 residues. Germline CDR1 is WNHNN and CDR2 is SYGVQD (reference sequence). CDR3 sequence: CASSVLRGDTQYF. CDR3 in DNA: TGCGCCAGCAGTGTTCTTAGGGGAGATACGCAGTATTTT.

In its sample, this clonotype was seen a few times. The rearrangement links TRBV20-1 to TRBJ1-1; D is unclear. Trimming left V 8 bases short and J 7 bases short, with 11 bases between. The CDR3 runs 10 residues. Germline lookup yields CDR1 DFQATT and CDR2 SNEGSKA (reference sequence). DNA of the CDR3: TGCAGTTCGCCCCACCTTGAAGCTTTCTTT. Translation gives CSSPHLEAFF.

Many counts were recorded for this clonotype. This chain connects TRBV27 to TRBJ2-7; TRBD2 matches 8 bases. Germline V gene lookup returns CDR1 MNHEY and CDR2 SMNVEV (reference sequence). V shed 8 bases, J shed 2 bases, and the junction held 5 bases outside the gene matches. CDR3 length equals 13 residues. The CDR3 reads CASRGGGPYEQYF. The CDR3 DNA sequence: TGTGCCAGCCGAGGCGGGGGGCCCTACGAGCAGTACTTC.

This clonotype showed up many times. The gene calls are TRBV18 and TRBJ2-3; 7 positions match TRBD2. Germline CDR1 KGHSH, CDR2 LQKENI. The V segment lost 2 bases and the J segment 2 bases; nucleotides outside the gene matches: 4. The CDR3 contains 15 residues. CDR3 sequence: CASSPRDYTTDTQYF. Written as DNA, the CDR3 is TGTGCCAGCTCACCAAGGGACTACACCACAGATACGCAGTATTTT. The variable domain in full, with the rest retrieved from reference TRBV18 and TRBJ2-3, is NAGVMQNPRHLVRRRGQEARLRCSPMKGHSHVYWYRQLPEEGLKFMVYLQKENIIDESGMPKERFSAEFPKEGPSILRIQQVVRGDSAAYFCASSPRDYTTDTQYFGPGTRLTVL.

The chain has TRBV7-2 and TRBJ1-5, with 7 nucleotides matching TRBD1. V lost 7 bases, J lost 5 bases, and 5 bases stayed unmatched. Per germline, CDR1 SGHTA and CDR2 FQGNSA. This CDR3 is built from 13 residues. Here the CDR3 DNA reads TGTGCCAGCACCCAGGGGGGGGATCAGCCCCAGCATTTT. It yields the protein CASTQGGDQPQHF.

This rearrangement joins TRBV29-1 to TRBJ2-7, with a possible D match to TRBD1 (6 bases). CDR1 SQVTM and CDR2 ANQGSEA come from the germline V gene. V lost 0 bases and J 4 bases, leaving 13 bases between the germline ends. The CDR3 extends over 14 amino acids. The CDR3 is CSVEDTRGGYEQYF. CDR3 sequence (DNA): TGCAGCGTTGAAGACACCAGGGGTGGGTACGAGCAGTACTTC.

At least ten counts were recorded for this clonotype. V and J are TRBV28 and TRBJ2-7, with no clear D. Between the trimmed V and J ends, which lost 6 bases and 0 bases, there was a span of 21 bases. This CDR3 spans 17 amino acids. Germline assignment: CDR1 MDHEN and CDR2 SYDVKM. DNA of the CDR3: TGTGCCAGCAGAGTCCCGGCGCAAGGCCCCAGCTCCTACGAGCAGTACTTC. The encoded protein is CASRVPAQGPSSYEQYF.